The 7 T cell receptor beta chains below were found in one sample sequenced in a study of shared clonotypes between healthy human individuals. Here immunoSEQ multiplex PCR was the method, and the copy in TCRdb shows in-frame clones only, minus some. The repertoire holds around 1,000,000 clones, with about 72% as singletons. The sequencing input was memory CD4+ T cells from PBMCs. Subset given: CD45RA-negative fraction. The receptor set was obtained from a man between 18 and 35 years old in good health. Some clones in this sample may be carry-over from other donors' samples.

This clone was seen more than once but under ten times. The chain is built from TRBV4-1 and TRBJ1-5; D is uncertain. The CDR3 is made up of 13 amino acids. Trimming removed 9 bases at V and 4 bases at J, with 13 bases between. Germline CDR1 reads MGHRA; CDR2 reads YSYEKL. The CDR3 DNA follows: TGCGCCAGTCGACCCCCCGAGAATCAGCCCCAGCATTTT. This encodes CASRPPENQPQHF.

The chain recombines TRBV2 with TRBJ1-1; 7 bases match TRBD1. The CDR3 length is 15 residues. The germline V gene has CDR1 SNHLY and CDR2 FYNNEI. V gave up 8 bases and J gave up 0 bases; unmatched junction bases: 9. This CDR3 reads CASANSGQLNTEAFF. CDR3 bases: TGTGCCAGCGCTAACTCGGGACAGCTGAACACTGAAGCTTTCTTT.

This clone was detected a few times. The chain joins TRBV7-2 to TRBJ1-2; no clear D. CDR1 SGHTA and CDR2 FQGNSA come from the germline V gene. This CDR3 contains 13 residues. The V end was cut by 5 bases, the J end by 5 bases, with 12 bases between. The CDR3 sequence: CASSRGREYGYTF. The CDR3, as DNA: TGTGCCAGCAGCCGAGGACGAGAGTATGGCTACACCTTC. Full variable domain (outside the CDR3, taken from reference TRBV7-2 and TRBJ1-2): GAGVSQSPSNKVTEKGKDVELRCDPISGHTALYWYRQSLGQGLEFLIYFQGNSAPDKSGLPSDRFSAERTGGSVSTLTIQRTQQEDSAVYLCASSRGREYGYTFGSGTRLTVV.

The chain uses TRBV5-1 and TRBJ2-2; D possibly corresponds to TRBD2 (6 bases). The CDR3 runs to 14 residues. Trimming took off 7 bases at V and 8 bases at J, with 18 bases between the two ends. Germline loops: CDR1 SGHRS, CDR2 YFSETQ. The CDR3, as DNA: TGCGCCAGCCTCCGGGACTCAGAAGGGGGGGAGCTGTTTTTT. It is translated as CASLRDSEGGELFF.

This chain links TRBV5-4 with TRBJ1-4, with D unresolved. V was cut by 0 bases and J by 8 bases, with 14 bases left in between. The CDR3 extends over 15 amino acids. Germline V gives CDR1 SGHNT, CDR2 YYREEE (reference sequence). CDR3 loop: CASSLGGMADEKLFF. In DNA, the CDR3 is TGTGCCAGCAGCTTGGGTGGCATGGCGGACGAAAAACTGTTTTTT.

The chain links TRBV6-5 to TRBJ2-7; 10 bases map to TRBD2. The V gene end was trimmed by 8 bases and the J gene end by 0 bases; junction bases not matched to a gene: 4. This CDR3 comprises 14 residues. Germline CDR1 is MNHEY and CDR2 is SVGAGI. The CDR3 loop is CASAASGSSYEQYF. As DNA, the CDR3 is TGTGCCAGCGCAGCTAGCGGGAGCTCCTACGAGCAGTACTTC.

V usage is TRBV9 and J usage is TRBJ2-1; TRBD1 aligns across 10 bases. Germline CDR1 SGDLS, CDR2 YYNGEE. This CDR3 is 16 amino acids long. V was clipped by 3 bases and J by 7 bases; unmatched bases: 10. The CDR3 spells CASSERGQGMWNEQFF. The CDR3 coding sequence is TGTGCCAGCAGCGAGAGGGGACAGGGGATGTGGAATGAGCAGTTCTTC.